Each of the 15 T cell receptor beta chains below was sequenced from the same sample in a study of cytomegalovirus exposure and HLA in healthy donors (TCRdb year 2017). Receptors were amplified or captured by the immunoSEQ multiplex PCR assay. For the multiplex PCR, a mixture combining 60 forward primers for TCR Vbeta segments and 13 reverse primers for TCR Jbeta segments was used. TCRdb limited this immuneACCESS table to in-frame rearrangements with V and J called. A share of clones is missing; checked studies link under half to unresolved V genes, and the rest is unexplained. The table for this sample lists about 150,000 clones; over 75% of them were counted only once. The biggest ten clones account for 1.7% of the sample. Sequencing was performed on PBMCs. These receptors all come from a woman aged 25-40 years in good health and CMV-seronegative.

This sequence joins TRBV11-3 and TRBJ2-1; 9 positions agree with TRBD2. This CDR3 comprises 15 residues. V was clipped by 2 bases and J by 5 bases; unmatched bases: 4. CDR1 and CDR2 from the germline V gene are SGHNT and YENEEA. This CDR3 is CASSLRAGGNNEQFF. In DNA, the CDR3 is TGTGCCAGCAGCTTAAGGGCGGGGGGGAACAATGAGCAGTTCTTC.

The chain joins TRBV5-1 to TRBJ2-5; a weak D match, TRBD1 (5 bases). The V end was cut by 2 bases, the J end by 5 bases, with 7 bases between. Germline assignment: CDR1 SGHRS and CDR2 YFSETQ. CDR3 length equals 12 residues. The chain's CDR3 is CASSFRQETQYF. The CDR3 bases are TGCGCCAGCAGCTTCCGACAGGAGACCCAGTACTTC.

V gene TRBV27 combines with J gene TRBJ1-5; the D gene is possibly TRBD1 (6 bases). With 1 base removed from V and 1 base from J, the gap between germline ends came to 14 bases. Per the germline V gene, CDR1 is MNHEY and CDR2 is SMNVEV (reference sequence). The CDR3 totals 17 residues. This CDR3 is CASSLFGGLSSNQPQHF. In nucleotides, the CDR3 is TGTGCCAGCAGTTTATTTGGGGGCCTAAGCAGCAATCAGCCCCAGCATTTT.

The gene calls are TRBV7-3 and TRBJ1-1; the D gene is possibly TRBD1 (5 bases). Germline CDR1 and CDR2: SGHTA and FQGTGA. V was trimmed by 5 bases and J by 0 bases, leaving 10 bases between them. The CDR3 contains 14 residues. The CDR3 DNA reads TGTGCCAGCAGCCTGACAGCTTTGAACACTGAAGCTTTCTTT. Translated: CASSLTALNTEAFF.

The rearrangement uses TRBV9 and TRBJ2-3; D might be TRBD2 (6 bases). V was clipped by 0 bases and J by 12 bases, with 14 bases between them. Germline-derived CDR1 and CDR2 are SGDLS and YYNGEE. The CDR3 has 13 amino acids. For the CDR3, the DNA is TGTGCCAGCAGCGTAGCTAGCGACTCACTTCAGTATTTT. This sequence encodes CASSVASDSLQYF.

The chain combines TRBV6-4 with TRBJ1-2, with 9 bases that match TRBD1. CDR1 and CDR2 from the germline V gene are MRHNA and SNTAGT. V was pared by 3 bases and J by 4 bases, with 6 bases of the junction left unmatched. The CDR3 length is 15 residues. The CDR3 DNA reads TGTGCCAGCAGTGAGGGGACAGGGAATTCCTATGGCTACACCTTC. This codes for CASSEGTGNSYGYTF.

V usage is TRBV5-6 and J usage is TRBJ2-7; TRBD1 matches at 10 bases. Unmatched junction bases numbered 12, after V lost 5 bases and J lost 4 bases. CDR3 length equals 16 residues. Germline lookup yields CDR1 SGHDT and CDR2 YYEEEE. CDR3: CASSLPFRTGGYEQYF. CDR3 coding DNA: TGTGCCAGCAGTCTCCCCTTTCGGACAGGGGGGTACGAGCAGTACTTC.

V is TRBV5-1 and J is TRBJ1-1; D gene unclear. Deletions cut 2 bases from V and 2 bases from J, with 7 bases between. This CDR3 region has 13 residues. CDR1 is SGHRS, CDR2 YFSETQ, per germline. CDR3 amino acids: CASSFQVNTEAFF. The DNA for the CDR3 is TGCGCCAGCAGCTTCCAGGTTAACACTGAAGCTTTCTTT.

This sequence joins TRBV19 and TRBJ1-5, with 7 bases matching TRBD1. Germline V lookup: CDR1 LNHDA, CDR2 SQIVND (reference sequence). There are 13 residues in the CDR3. V lost 5 bases to trimming and J lost 7 bases; unmatched junction nucleotides: 5. The CDR3 DNA reads TGTGCCAGTAGTGCGGCAGGGGGGCAGCCCCAGCATTTT. Translated: CASSAAGGQPQHF.

The CDR3 is CASSLGTGSSPLHF. The CDR3 coding sequence is TGTGCCAGCAGCTTAGGGACGGGAAGCTCACCCCTCCACTTT. This sequence joins TRBV11-2 and TRBJ1-6; D ambiguous. Germline V gene sequence: CDR1 SGHAT, CDR2 FQNNGV. The V gene lost 1 base and the J gene lost 10 bases, with 11 bases spanning the gap. This CDR3 spans 14 amino acids.

The chain carries TRBV30 and TRBJ2-5; a weak D match, TRBD1 (6 bases). Germline V gene sequence: CDR1 GTSNPN, CDR2 SVGIG (reference sequence). Trimming removed 3 bases from V and 10 bases from J, with 24 bases in between. The CDR3 has 15 amino acids. The CDR3 nucleotides are TGTGCCTGGAGGCCCCCTGACAGGCCGGAGAAGGGCCAGTACTTC. Encoded protein: CAWRPPDRPEKGQYF.

This chain links TRBV9 with TRBJ2-2; perhaps TRBD1 as D (6 bases). The CDR3 length is 16 residues. V gave up 4 bases and J gave up 3 bases, with 16 bases separating them. CDR1 is SGDLS, CDR2 YYNGEE, per germline. CDR3 protein: CASSSRDTSYTGELFF. The CDR3 DNA reads TGTGCCAGCAGCTCCCGGGACACAAGCTACACCGGGGAGCTGTTTTTT.

The CDR3 DNA reads TGTGCTAGTGGTTTGATCGTAGCTGGAAACACCATATATTTT. Encoded protein: CASGLIVAGNTIYF. The genes are TRBV12-5 and TRBJ1-3; D not certain. Trimming left V 2 bases short and J 2 bases short, with 7 bases between. This CDR3 is 14 amino acids long. Germline CDR1 LGHNT, CDR2 FRNRAP.

V is TRBV2 and J is TRBJ1-6; D perhaps matches TRBD1 (6 bases). Germline CDR1 and CDR2: SNHLY and FYNNEI. This CDR3 has 15 amino acids. V was trimmed by 6 bases and J by 5 bases, leaving 14 bases between them. The CDR3 loop is CASSLGWTDNSPLHF. CDR3 DNA sequence: TGTGCCAGCAGCCTAGGCTGGACAGATAATTCACCCCTCCACTTT.

The chain employs TRBV7-6 and TRBJ2-7; 8 bases fit TRBD1. CDR3 length equals 15 residues. With 1 base clipped from V and 1 base from J, the junction kept 3 bases outside the gene matches. CDR1 is SGHVS, CDR2 FNYEAQ, per germline. The CDR3 coding sequence is TGTGCCAGCAGCTTAGGAGGGACAGGTTCCTACGAGCAGTACTTC. Its translation: CASSLGGTGSYEQYF.